These T cell receptor beta chains were read from a single sample in a study of sequential checkpoint blockade in melanoma. TCRdb's table, derived via immunoSEQ multiplex PCR, lists solely in-frame clones and lacks some. The table shows about 9,600 clones, with less than 25% occurring only once. The sequenced sample was tumor tissue (inferred from file names), obtained from a patient given nivolumab and ipilimumab in sequence. The receptors were gathered from a human donor with melanoma. The conserved cysteine and the conserved F or W are not part of the CDR3 here. The D gene is left open where the match is weak.

ASSLGGPYNEQF	TRBD2	TRBV11-3	TRBJ2-1
ASSPPNSGRSTGELF	TRBD2	TRBV18	TRBJ2-2
ASSVEPSGNEQY	TRBD2	TRBV9	TRBJ2-7
ASSFSVGANSPLH	.	TRBV11-3	TRBJ1-6
ASRQTGYGGYT	TRBD1	TRBV28	TRBJ1-2
ASSQDWQGVSFARNQPQH	TRBD1	TRBV4-1	TRBJ1-5
ASSPDRGLDNEQF	TRBD1	TRBV18	TRBJ2-1
ASSQWTGGNGYT	TRBD1	TRBV5-1	TRBJ1-2
ASSRSLLGRTGANEKLF	TRBD1	TRBV11-3	TRBJ1-4
ASSQLGTANSGNTIY	.	TRBV4-1	TRBJ1-3
ASEPTGETGELF	TRBD1	TRBV7-6	TRBJ2-2
AWSKALNTEAF	.	TRBV30	TRBJ1-1
ASIKAGTAGNTIY	TRBD1	TRBV6-8	TRBJ1-3
AWSKGAGGPETQY	TRBD2	TRBV30	TRBJ2-5
AIRPGLGGQTEAF	TRBD1	TRBV6-8	TRBJ1-1
ASSPQVANTEAF	.	TRBV18	TRBJ1-1
ASSPRTGVSTEQF	TRBD1	TRBV28	TRBJ2-1
ASSFSQGEDGYT	TRBD1	TRBV5-1	TRBJ1-2
ASSIAAGGYEQY	TRBD2	TRBV19	TRBJ2-7
AWSFVGNSPLH	.	TRBV30	TRBJ1-6
ASSQLRTGGEEAF	TRBD1	TRBV23-1	TRBJ1-1
ASSPPRDRDVDKNIQY	TRBD1	TRBV18	TRBJ2-4